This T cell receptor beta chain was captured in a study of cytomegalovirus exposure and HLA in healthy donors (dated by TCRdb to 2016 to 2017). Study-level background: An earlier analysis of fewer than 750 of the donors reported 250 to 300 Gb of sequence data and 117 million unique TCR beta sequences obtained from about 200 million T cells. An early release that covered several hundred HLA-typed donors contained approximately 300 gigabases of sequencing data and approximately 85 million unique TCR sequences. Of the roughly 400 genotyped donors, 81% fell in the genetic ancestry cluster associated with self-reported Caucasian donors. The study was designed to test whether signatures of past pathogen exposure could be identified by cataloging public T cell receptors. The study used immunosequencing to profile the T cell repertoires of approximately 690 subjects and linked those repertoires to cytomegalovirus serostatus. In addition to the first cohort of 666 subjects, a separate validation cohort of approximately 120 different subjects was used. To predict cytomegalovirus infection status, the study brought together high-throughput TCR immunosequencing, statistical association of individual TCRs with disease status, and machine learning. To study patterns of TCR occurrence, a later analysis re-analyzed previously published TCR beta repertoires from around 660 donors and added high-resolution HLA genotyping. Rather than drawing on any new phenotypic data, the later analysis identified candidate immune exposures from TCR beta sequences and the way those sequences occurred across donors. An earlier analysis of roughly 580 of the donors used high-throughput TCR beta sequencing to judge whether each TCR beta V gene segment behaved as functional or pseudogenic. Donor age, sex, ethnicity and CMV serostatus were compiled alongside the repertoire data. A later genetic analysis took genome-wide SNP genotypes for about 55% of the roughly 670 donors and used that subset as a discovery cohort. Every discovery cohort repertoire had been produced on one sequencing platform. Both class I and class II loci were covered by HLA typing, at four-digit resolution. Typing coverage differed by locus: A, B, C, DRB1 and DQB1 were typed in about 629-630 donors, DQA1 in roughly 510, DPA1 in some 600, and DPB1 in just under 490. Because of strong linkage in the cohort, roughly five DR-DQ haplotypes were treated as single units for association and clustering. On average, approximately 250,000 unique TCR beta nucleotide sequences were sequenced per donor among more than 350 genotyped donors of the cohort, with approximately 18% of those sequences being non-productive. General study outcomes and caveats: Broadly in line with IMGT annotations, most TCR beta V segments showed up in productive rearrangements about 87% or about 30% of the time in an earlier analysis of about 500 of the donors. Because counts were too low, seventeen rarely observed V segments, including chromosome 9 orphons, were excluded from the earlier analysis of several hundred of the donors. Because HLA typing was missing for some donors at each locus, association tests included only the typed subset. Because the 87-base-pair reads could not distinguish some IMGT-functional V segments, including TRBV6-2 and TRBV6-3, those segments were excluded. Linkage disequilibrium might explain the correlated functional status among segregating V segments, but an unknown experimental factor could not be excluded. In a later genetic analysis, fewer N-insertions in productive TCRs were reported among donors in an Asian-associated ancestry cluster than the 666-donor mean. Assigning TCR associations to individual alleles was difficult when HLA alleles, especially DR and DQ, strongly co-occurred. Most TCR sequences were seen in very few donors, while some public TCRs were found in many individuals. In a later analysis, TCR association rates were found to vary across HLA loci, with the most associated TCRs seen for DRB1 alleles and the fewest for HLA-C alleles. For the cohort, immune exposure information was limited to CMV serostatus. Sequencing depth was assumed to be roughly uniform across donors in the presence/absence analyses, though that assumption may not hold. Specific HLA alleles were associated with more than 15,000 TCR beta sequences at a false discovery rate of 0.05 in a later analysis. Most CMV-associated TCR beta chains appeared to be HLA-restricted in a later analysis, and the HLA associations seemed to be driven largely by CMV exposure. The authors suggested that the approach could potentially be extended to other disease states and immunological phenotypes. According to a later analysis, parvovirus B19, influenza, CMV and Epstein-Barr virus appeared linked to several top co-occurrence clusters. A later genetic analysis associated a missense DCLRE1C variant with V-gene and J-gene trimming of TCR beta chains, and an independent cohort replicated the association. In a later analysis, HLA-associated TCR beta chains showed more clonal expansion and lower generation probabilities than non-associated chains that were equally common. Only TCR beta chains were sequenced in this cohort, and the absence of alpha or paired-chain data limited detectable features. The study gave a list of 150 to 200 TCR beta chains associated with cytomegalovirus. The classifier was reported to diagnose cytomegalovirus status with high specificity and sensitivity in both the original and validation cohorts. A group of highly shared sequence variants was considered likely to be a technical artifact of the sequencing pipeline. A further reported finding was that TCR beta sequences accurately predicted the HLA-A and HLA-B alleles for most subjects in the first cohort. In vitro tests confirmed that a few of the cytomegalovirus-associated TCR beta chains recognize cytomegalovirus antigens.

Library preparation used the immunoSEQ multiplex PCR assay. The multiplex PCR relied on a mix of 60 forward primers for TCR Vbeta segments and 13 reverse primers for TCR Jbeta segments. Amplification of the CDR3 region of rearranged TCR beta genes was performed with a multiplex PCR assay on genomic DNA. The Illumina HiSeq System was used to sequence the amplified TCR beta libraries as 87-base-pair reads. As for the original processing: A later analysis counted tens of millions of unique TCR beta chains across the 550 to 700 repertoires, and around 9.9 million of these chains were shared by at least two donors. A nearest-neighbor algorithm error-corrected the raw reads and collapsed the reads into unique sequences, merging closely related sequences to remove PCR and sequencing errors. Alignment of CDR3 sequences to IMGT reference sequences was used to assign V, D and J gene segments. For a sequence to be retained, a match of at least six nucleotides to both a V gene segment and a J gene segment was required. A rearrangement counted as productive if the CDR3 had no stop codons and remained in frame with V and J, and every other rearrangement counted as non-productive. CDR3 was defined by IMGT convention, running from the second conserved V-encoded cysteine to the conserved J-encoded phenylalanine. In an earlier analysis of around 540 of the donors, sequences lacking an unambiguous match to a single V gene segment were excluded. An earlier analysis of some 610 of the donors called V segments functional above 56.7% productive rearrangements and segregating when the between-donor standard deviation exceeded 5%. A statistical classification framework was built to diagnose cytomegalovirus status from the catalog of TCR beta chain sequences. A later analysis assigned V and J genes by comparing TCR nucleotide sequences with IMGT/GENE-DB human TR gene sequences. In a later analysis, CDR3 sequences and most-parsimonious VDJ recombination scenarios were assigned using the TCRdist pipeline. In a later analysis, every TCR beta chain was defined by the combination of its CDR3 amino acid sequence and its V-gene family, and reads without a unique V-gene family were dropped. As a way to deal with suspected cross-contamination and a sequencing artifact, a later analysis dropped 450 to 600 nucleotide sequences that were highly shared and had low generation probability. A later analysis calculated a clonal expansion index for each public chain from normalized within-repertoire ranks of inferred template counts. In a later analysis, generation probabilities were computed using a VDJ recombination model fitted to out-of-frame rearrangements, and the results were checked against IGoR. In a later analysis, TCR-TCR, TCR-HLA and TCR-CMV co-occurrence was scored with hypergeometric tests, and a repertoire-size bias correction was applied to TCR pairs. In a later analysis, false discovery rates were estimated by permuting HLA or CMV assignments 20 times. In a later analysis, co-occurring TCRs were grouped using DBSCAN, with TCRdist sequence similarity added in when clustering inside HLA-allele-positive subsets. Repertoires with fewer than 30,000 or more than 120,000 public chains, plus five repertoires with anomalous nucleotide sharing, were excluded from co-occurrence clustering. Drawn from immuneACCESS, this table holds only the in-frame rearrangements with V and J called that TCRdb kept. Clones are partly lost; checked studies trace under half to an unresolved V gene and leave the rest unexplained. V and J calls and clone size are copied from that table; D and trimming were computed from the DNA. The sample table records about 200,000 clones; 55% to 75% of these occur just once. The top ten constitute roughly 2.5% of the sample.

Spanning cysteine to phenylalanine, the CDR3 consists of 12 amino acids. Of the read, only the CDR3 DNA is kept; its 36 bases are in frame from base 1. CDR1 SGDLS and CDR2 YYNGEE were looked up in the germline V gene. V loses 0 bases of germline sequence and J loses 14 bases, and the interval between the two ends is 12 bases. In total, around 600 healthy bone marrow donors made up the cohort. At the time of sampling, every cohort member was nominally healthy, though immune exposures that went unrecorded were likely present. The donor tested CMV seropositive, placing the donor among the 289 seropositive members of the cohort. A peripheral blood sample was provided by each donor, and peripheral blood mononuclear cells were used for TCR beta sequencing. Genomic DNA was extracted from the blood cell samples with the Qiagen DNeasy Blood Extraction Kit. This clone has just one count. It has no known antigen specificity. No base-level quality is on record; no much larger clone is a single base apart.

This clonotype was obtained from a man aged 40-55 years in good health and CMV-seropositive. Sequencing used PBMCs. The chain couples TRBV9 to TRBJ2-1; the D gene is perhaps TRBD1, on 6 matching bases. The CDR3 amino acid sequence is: CASSVGGGDEFF. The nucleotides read TGTGCCAGCAGCGTAGGAGGGGGAGACGAGTTCTTC.